This TCR beta chain comes out of a study of cytomegalovirus exposure and HLA in healthy donors. Study information: Out of about 180 million T cells, an earlier analysis found fewer than 140 million unique TCR beta sequences in total.

Study-wide findings and caveats: Rare TCR sequences predominated, though certain public TCRs were found in many donors. Serostatus for CMV was the only available immune exposure information.

J was trimmed by 7 bases and V by 5 bases; bases with no gene match: 15. This CDR3 is 17 amino acids long. Germline V gene lookup returns CDR1 ENHRY and CDR2 SYGVKD. The PCR was carried out with 60 Vbeta primers and 13 Jbeta primers. Authors' methods: Tens of millions of unique TCR beta chains, about 11 million of them shared, were counted by a later analysis. Method: immunoSEQ multiplex PCR; TCRdb's copy keeps in-frame clones and lacks some. V, J and clone size are taken as reported in that table, and D and trimming were inferred from the DNA itself. The repertoire includes about 130,000 clones, 80% of them detected once, and approximately 2.1% sits in the top ten. Regarding this clone: Antigen specificity is unknown.

The chain is built from TRBV10-3 and TRBJ2-2, with 8 nucleotides matching TRBD2. Sequences were obtained from PBMCs. The clonotype was recovered from a man aged 25 to 40 in good health and CMV-seronegative. CDR3 sequence reads: CAISPGAGGQRGGELFF. The CDR3 DNA follows: TGTGCCATCAGTCCAGGGGCGGGAGGCCAGAGAGGCGGGGAGCTGTTTTTT.